The source of this T cell receptor beta chain is a study of response to subunit inactivated influenza vaccine. Broader study findings: With each seasonal influenza vaccination, the authors suggested, few new T cells are recruited.

As to this clonotype: Its antigen is unknown.

Trimming removed 3 bases from V and 6 bases from J; junction bases left unmatched: 13. Germline CDR1 SGHAT, CDR2 FQNNGV. The CDR3 sequence is 18 residues long. TCRdb re-derived calls from the RT-PCR reads in MiXCR, one entry per CDR3 protein. The top ten hold approximately 6.5% of the sample, which has about 700,000 distinct CDR3 sequences, around 14% seen once. The receptor was isolated from a man in his forties or fifties who received an inactivated influenza vaccine. The material sequenced was PBMCs from blood, taken around 14 days before vaccination. The J gene is TRBJ2-1, the V gene TRBV11-2, with 11 bases lining up with TRBD2. CDR3 residues: CASSLVLAGDVFLNEQFF. CDR3 DNA: TGTGCCAGCAGCTTGGTACTAGCGGGAGACGTTTTCCTCAATGAGCAGTTCTTC.